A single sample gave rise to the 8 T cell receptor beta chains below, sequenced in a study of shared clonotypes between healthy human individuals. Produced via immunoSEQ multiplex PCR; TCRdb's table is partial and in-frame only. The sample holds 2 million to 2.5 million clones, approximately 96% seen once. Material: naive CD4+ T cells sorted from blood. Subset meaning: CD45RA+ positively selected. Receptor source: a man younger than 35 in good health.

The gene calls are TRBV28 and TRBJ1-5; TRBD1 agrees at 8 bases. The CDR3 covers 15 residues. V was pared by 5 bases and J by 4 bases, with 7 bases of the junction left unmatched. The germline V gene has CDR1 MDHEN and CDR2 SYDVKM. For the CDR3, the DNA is TGTGCCAGCAGTCCGACCGGGACAGGAAATCAGCCCCAGCATTTT. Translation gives CASSPTGTGNQPQHF.

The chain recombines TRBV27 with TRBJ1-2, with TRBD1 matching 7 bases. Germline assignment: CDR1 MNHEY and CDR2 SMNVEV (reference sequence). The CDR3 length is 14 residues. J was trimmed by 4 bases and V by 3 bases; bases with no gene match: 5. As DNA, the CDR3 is TGTGCCAGCAGTTTGAAGGGGGCCAGCTATGGCTACACCTTC. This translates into CASSLKGASYGYTF.

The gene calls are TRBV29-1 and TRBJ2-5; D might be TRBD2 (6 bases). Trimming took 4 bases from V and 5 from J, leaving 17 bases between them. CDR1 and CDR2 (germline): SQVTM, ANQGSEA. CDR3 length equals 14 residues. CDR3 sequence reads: CSVAGRLARETQYF. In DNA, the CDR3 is TGCAGCGTTGCGGGGAGGCTAGCGAGGGAGACCCAGTACTTC. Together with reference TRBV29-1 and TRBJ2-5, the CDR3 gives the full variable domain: SAVISQKPSRDICQRGTSLTIQCQVDSQVTMMFWYRQQPGQSLTLIATANQGSEATYESGFVIDKFPISRPNLTFSTLTVSNMSPEDSSIYLCSVAGRLARETQYFGPGTRLLVL.

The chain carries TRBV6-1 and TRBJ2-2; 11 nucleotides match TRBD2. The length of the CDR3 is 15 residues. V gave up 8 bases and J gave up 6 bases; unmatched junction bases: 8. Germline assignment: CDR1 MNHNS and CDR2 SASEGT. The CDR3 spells CASHPSSGRPGELFF. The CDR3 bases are TGTGCCAGCCACCCTTCTAGCGGGAGGCCCGGGGAGCTGTTTTTT.

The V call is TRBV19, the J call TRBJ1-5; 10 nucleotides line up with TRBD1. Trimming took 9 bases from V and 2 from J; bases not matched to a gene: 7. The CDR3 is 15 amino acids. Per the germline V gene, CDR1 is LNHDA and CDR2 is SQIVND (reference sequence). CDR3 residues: CASWGQGIGNQPQHF. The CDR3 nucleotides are TGTGCCAGCTGGGGACAGGGGATTGGCAATCAGCCCCAGCATTTT.

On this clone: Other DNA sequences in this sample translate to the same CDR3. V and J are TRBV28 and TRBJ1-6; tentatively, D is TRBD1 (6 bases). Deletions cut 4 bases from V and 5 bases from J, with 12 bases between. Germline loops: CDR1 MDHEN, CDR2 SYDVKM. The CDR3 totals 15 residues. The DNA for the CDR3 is TGTGCCAGCAGTTCTAGACAGGTTGATAATTCACCCCTCCACTTT. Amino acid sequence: CASSSRQVDNSPLHF.

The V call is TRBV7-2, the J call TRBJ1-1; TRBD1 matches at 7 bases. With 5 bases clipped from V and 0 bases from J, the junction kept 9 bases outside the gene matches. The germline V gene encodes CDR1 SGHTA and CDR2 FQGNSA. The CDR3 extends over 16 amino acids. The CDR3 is CASSRRTGAMNTEAFF. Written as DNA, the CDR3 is TGTGCCAGCAGCCGTCGGACAGGCGCCATGAACACTGAAGCTTTCTTT.

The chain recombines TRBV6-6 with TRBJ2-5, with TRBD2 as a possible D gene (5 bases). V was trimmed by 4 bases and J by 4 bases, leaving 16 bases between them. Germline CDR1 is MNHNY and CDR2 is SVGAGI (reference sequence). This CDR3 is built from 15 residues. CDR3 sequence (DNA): TGTGCCAGCAGTTCCCCTTGGGCGGCGGGAGAGACCCAGTACTTC. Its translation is CASSSPWAAGETQYF.